The next 25 T cell receptor beta chains were all read from a single sample in a study of cytomegalovirus exposure and HLA in healthy donors (dated by TCRdb to 2016 to 2017). The protocol used for the library was the immunoSEQ multiplex PCR assay. A mixture of 60 forward primers for TCR Vbeta segments and 13 reverse primers for TCR Jbeta segments was used in the multiplex PCR. Not all clones reach the TCRdb copy of this immuneACCESS table, which keeps in-frame sequences only. Checked studies attribute under half of the gap to unresolved V genes and leave the rest unexplained. The table for this sample lists approximately 160,000 clones; about four fifths of them were counted only once. The ten top clones hold around 7.3% of the sample. The sequenced material came from PBMCs. These receptors all stem from a man aged 30 to 39 in good health and CMV-seropositive.

This rearrangement joins TRBV28 to TRBJ2-7; D is perhaps TRBD2 (6 bases). Trimming shortened V by 8 bases and J by 6 bases, and 14 bases separated the two germline ends. Looked up from germline, CDR1 is MDHEN and CDR2 is SYDVKM. The length of the CDR3 is 12 residues. The chain's CDR3 is CASGRWGVEQYF. The CDR3 DNA is TGTGCCAGCGGGCGTTGGGGGGTCGAGCAGTACTTC.

The chain recombines TRBV28 with TRBJ2-7, with D maybe TRBD2 (7 bases). The CDR3 has 15 amino acids. The germline CDR1 and CDR2 sequences are MDHEN and SYDVKM. Trimming left V 6 bases short and J 1 base short, with 16 bases between. The CDR3 spells CASSSRGAGSYEQYF. The CDR3 nucleotides read TGTGCCAGCAGCTCTCGGGGGGCTGGGTCCTACGAGCAGTACTTC.

The chain joins TRBV28 to TRBJ2-3; D possibly corresponds to TRBD1 (6 bases). This CDR3 contains 15 residues. Trimming shortened V by 3 bases and J by 4 bases, and 14 bases separated the two germline ends. Germline V lookup: CDR1 MDHEN, CDR2 SYDVKM. CDR3 sequence reads: CASSFGQGMADTQYF. The CDR3 nucleotides read TGTGCCAGCAGTTTCGGTCAGGGGATGGCAGATACGCAGTATTTT.

The rearrangement uses TRBV11-3 and TRBJ1-2; possibly TRBD1 for D (6 bases). The CDR3 totals 16 residues. Germline V lookup: CDR1 SGHNT, CDR2 YENEEA. V lost 4 bases and J 2 bases, leaving 17 bases between the germline ends. CDR3 bases: TGTGCCAGCAGCTCCCTTCTGGGGGCTGAAAACTATGGCTACACCTTC. Protein sequence: CASSSLLGAENYGYTF.

This clone was seen only a few times. The chain has TRBV19 and TRBJ2-3, with TRBD1 as a possible D gene (6 bases). The V gene's germline CDR1 is LNHDA and CDR2 SQIVND (reference sequence). The V end was cut by 2 bases, the J end by 0 bases, with 9 bases between. There are 15 residues in the CDR3. The CDR3 DNA reads TGTGCCAGTAGTATAAACGGACAGAGCACAGATACGCAGTATTTT. Its translation: CASSINGQSTDTQYF.

The chain employs TRBV5-1 and TRBJ1-2; TRBD1 aligns across 8 bases. The V gene end was trimmed by 0 bases and the J gene end by 8 bases; junction bases not matched to a gene: 9. The CDR3 sequence is 15 residues long. Per the germline V gene, CDR1 is SGHRS and CDR2 is YFSETQ. CDR3 protein: CASSLAGGQAEGYTF. The CDR3 region has the DNA TGCGCCAGCAGCTTGGCGGGGGGACAGGCCGAAGGCTACACCTTC.

The J gene is TRBJ2-7, the V gene TRBV9; 9 bases are a match to TRBD2. V shed 4 bases and J 3 bases; nucleotides not matched to a gene: 5. This CDR3 has 14 amino acids. Germline V gene lookup returns CDR1 SGDLS and CDR2 YYNGEE. The chain's CDR3 is CASSSTTSGYEQYF. The CDR3 coding sequence is TGTGCCAGCAGCTCCACGACTAGCGGCTACGAGCAGTACTTC. Full variable domain (missing parts from reference TRBV9 and TRBJ2-7): DSGVTQTPKHLITATGQRVTLRCSPRSGDLSVYWYQQSLDQGLQFLIQYYNGEERAKGNILERFSAQQFPDLHSELNLSSLELGDSALYFCASSSTTSGYEQYFGPGTRLTVT.

The genes are TRBV7-8 and TRBJ2-1; perhaps TRBD2 as D (6 bases). CDR1 and CDR2 (germline): SGHVS, FQNEAQ. This CDR3 has 14 residues. V was cut by 4 bases and J by 4 bases, with 11 bases left in between. In DNA form, the CDR3 reads TGTGCCAGCAGCTGGGGACTGCTATACAATGAGCAGTTCTTC. Residues: CASSWGLLYNEQFF.

V usage is TRBV6-1 and J usage is TRBJ2-7; tentatively, D is TRBD1 (6 bases). The CDR3 sequence is 15 residues long. Germline values: CDR1 MNHNS, CDR2 SASEGT. The V gene lost 5 bases and the J gene lost 0 bases, with 14 bases spanning the gap. CDR3 DNA: TGTGCCAGCAGTTTATCAGGGGTAAGCTCCTACGAGCAGTACTTC. It codes for CASSLSGVSSYEQYF.

This chain connects TRBV6-5 to TRBJ2-7; maybe TRBD2 (7 bases). The CDR3 contains 15 residues. The germline V gene has CDR1 MNHEY and CDR2 SVGAGI. The V end was cut by 0 bases, the J end by 7 bases, with 16 bases between. The CDR3 DNA is TGTGCCAGCAGTTACTCGGGGGGGAAGGGGGTGGAGCAGTACTTC. Protein sequence: CASSYSGGKGVEQYF.

This clone was detected only a few times. The rearrangement links TRBV7-2 to TRBJ2-7; a weak D match, TRBD2 (6 bases). Germline values: CDR1 SGHTA, CDR2 FQGNSA. The length of the CDR3 is 15 residues. V was trimmed by 4 bases and J by 2 bases, leaving 15 bases between them. The CDR3 is CASSSGLAYTYEQYF. In DNA form, the CDR3 reads TGTGCCAGCAGCTCCGGGCTAGCGTACACCTACGAGCAGTACTTC.

This chain's CDR3 is CASSLKTAYEQYF. In DNA form, the CDR3 reads TGTGCCAGCAGCTTGAAGACAGCCTACGAGCAGTACTTC. This rearrangement joins TRBV5-4 to TRBJ2-7; D might be TRBD1 (5 bases). Trimming removed 1 base from V and 2 bases from J, with 7 bases in between. The germline V gene has CDR1 SGHNT and CDR2 YYREEE (reference sequence). This CDR3 is built from 13 residues.

The rearrangement uses TRBV6-6 and TRBJ2-2, with D perhaps TRBD1 (5 bases). The germline CDR1 and CDR2 sequences are MNHNY and SVGAGI (reference sequence). V lost 5 bases to trimming and J lost 4 bases, with 8 bases between them. The CDR3 contains 13 residues. CDR3 coding DNA: TGTGCCAGCAGTCCAGGGTCCACCGGGGAGCTGTTTTTT. This sequence encodes CASSPGSTGELFF.

This clone was recorded once. The chain recombines TRBV7-2 with TRBJ2-3, with 12 bases that match TRBD2. V was clipped by 2 bases and J by 11 bases; unmatched bases: 8. CDR1 is SGHTA, CDR2 FQGNSA, per germline. This CDR3 spans 15 amino acids. The CDR3 DNA reads TGTGCCAGCAGCTTACTAGCGGGGGGGTGGGGCGGGCAGTATTTT. Translated, it gives CASSLLAGGWGGQYF.

The chain employs TRBV7-2 and TRBJ1-5; D remains unclear. Germline values: CDR1 SGHTA, CDR2 FQGNSA. The CDR3 loop spans 14 amino acids. V was shortened by 2 bases and J by 5 bases, with 10 bases between the two germline ends. The CDR3, as DNA: TGTGCCAGCAGCTTATACCGAGTGGATCAGCCCCAGCATTTT. Amino acid sequence: CASSLYRVDQPQHF.

The V and J genes are TRBV5-1 and TRBJ2-5, with D unclear. Deletions cut 0 bases from V and 5 bases from J, with 17 bases between. The CDR3 loop spans 16 amino acids. The germline gives CDR1 SGHRS, CDR2 YFSETQ. The DNA for the CDR3 is TGCGCCAGCAGCTTGGATGCGACCGATAACTACGAGACCCAGTACTTC. It specifies CASSLDATDNYETQYF. Together with reference TRBV5-1 and TRBJ2-5, the CDR3 gives the full variable domain: KAGVTQTPRYLIKTRGQQVTLSCSPISGHRSVSWYQQTPGQGLQFLFEYFSETQRNKGNFPGRFSGRQFSNSRSEMNVSTLELGDSALYLCASSLDATDNYETQYFGPGTRLLVL.

The V gene is TRBV14, the J gene TRBJ2-1; 8 positions match TRBD1. CDR1 is SGHDN and CDR2 is FVKESK in the germline V gene. Unmatched junction bases numbered 14, after V lost 1 base and J lost 3 bases. The CDR3 extends over 19 amino acids. CDR3 loop: CASSQVQQGESVVYNEQFF. CDR3 sequence (DNA): TGTGCCAGCAGCCAAGTACAACAGGGGGAGTCAGTGGTCTACAATGAGCAGTTCTTC.

The chain employs TRBV11-2 and TRBJ2-7, with TRBD1 matching 9 bases. Germline lookup yields CDR1 SGHAT and CDR2 FQNNGV. V was pared by 5 bases and J by 4 bases, with 18 bases of the junction left unmatched. There are 18 residues in the CDR3. This CDR3 is CASSPAYDRDRDSYEQYF. In nucleotides, the CDR3 is TGTGCCAGCAGCCCCGCGTATGACCGGGACAGGGACTCTTACGAGCAGTACTTC.

This clone was seen once. The rearrangement uses TRBV6-5 and TRBJ2-7; a weak D match, TRBD2 (5 bases). This CDR3 contains 13 residues. Looked up from germline, CDR1 is MNHEY and CDR2 is SVGAGI. V shed 0 bases and J shed 6 bases, with 9 bases lying between them. CDR3 nucleotide sequence: TGTGCCAGCAGTTACTCTAGCGTAGGCGAGCAGTACTTC. Amino acid sequence: CASSYSSVGEQYF.

The CDR3 protein is CASSTPTGGEGGANVLTF. CDR3 DNA sequence: TGTGCCAGTAGTACCCCGACAGGGGGCGAAGGTGGGGCCAACGTCCTGACTTTC. This rearrangement joins TRBV19 to TRBJ2-6; 10 nucleotides align to TRBD1. The CDR3 runs 18 residues. Germline V gene lookup returns CDR1 LNHDA and CDR2 SQIVND (reference sequence). With 4 bases clipped from V and 3 bases from J, the junction kept 9 bases outside the gene matches.

The V and J genes are TRBV7-9 and TRBJ1-2; the match to TRBD1 covers 7 bases. J was trimmed by 4 bases and V by 4 bases; bases with no gene match: 9. CDR1 is SEHNR and CDR2 is FQNEAQ in the germline V gene (reference sequence). This CDR3 has 15 residues. CDR3 nucleotides: TGTGCCAGCAGCTCAATCGGGGCAGGGGGCTATGGCTACACCTTC. Protein: CASSSIGAGGYGYTF.

J is TRBJ2-7 and V is TRBV7-6; weak D call: TRBD2 (6 bases). Germline V gene lookup returns CDR1 SGHVS and CDR2 FNYEAQ. The V end was cut by 5 bases, the J end by 0 bases, with 23 bases between. This CDR3 comprises 18 residues. CDR3 nucleotides: TGTGCCAGCAGCCCAACTCCCACGTGGGGGGAGAGCTCCTACGAGCAGTACTTC. The encoded protein is CASSPTPTWGESSYEQYF. The full variable domain, rest sourced from reference TRBV7-6 and TRBJ2-7, is GAGVSQSPRYKVTKRGQDVALRCDPISGHVSLYWYRQALGQGPEFLTYFNYEAQQDKSGLPNDRFSAERPEGSISTLTIQRTEQRDSAMYRCASSPTPTWGESSYEQYFGPGTRLTVT.

This clone turned up a few times. In the same sample, other DNA sequences code for this CDR3. This chain links TRBV5-4 with TRBJ2-5; 7 positions match TRBD2. V dropped 0 bases and J dropped 4; count of bases not matched to a gene: 0. CDR1 is SGHNT and CDR2 is YYREEE in the germline V gene (reference sequence). There are 13 residues in the CDR3. CDR3: CASSLGGGETQYF. CDR3 nucleotide sequence: TGTGCCAGCAGCTTGGGGGGGGGAGAGACCCAGTACTTC.

The CDR3 DNA is TGTGCCACCCTCGCCGGGACAGGGTTGACAGATACGCAGTATTTT. It codes for CATLAGTGLTDTQYF. This chain connects TRBV10-3 to TRBJ2-3, with TRBD1 identical over 9 bases. Germline values: CDR1 ENHRY, CDR2 SYGVKD. After removal of 10 bases from V and 3 bases from J, the junction contained 11 bases not matched to a gene. The CDR3 contains 15 residues.

The chain couples TRBV11-2 to TRBJ2-1; 9 bases agree with TRBD2. The CDR3 extends over 12 amino acids. Germline values: CDR1 SGHAT, CDR2 FQNNGV. Losses at the gene ends were 5 bases for V and 13 bases for J; bases not matched to a gene: 6. The CDR3: CASSLRTSDQFF. The DNA for the CDR3 is TGTGCCAGCAGCCTAAGGACTAGCGACCAGTTCTTC.